Below are 6 T cell receptor beta chains sequenced from a single sample in a study of blood T cell repertoires in COVID-19. Assay: immunoSEQ multiplex PCR; the TCRdb copy retains only in-frame clones and omits some. The table lists about 74,000 clones, 84% of them singletons, with 36% in the top ten. Source material: peripheral blood. The source is a man between 70 and 80 years old with acute or convalescent COVID-19.

V gene TRBV7-9 combines with J gene TRBJ2-7; 12 nucleotides match TRBD1. This CDR3 has 14 residues. With 3 bases clipped from V and 6 bases from J, the junction kept 3 bases outside the gene matches. The germline V gene has CDR1 SEHNR and CDR2 FQNEAQ (reference sequence). The CDR3 region is CASSLGQGAGEQYF. The CDR3 DNA reads as TGTGCCAGCAGCTTGGGACAGGGGGCTGGCGAGCAGTACTTC.

The chain uses TRBV6-6 and TRBJ2-3, with D hard to call. V lost 5 bases to trimming and J lost 5 bases, with 11 bases between them. CDR3 length equals 13 residues. The germline CDR1 and CDR2 sequences are MNHNY and SVGAGI (reference sequence). The CDR3 coding sequence is TGTGCCAGCAGTCCTTTGGTCGGAGATACGCAGTATTTT. Protein product: CASSPLVGDTQYF.

The chain uses TRBV2 and TRBJ2-3; possibly TRBD2 for D (5 bases). The CDR3 covers 11 residues. Germline CDR1 SNHLY, CDR2 FYNNEI. Trimming took 3 bases from V and 8 from J, leaving 6 bases between them. CDR3 coding DNA: TGTGCCAGCAGTGAGGGGAGTACGCAGTATTTT. This encodes CASSEGSTQYF.

This sequence joins TRBV19 and TRBJ2-1, with D possibly TRBD2 on 5 matching bases. The CDR3 is 13 residues long. Germline V CDR1 and CDR2: LNHDA, SQIVND (reference sequence). Trimming stripped 3 bases from V and 4 bases from J, with 7 bases between. This chain's CDR3 is CASSIGNYNEQFF. The CDR3 DNA sequence: TGTGCCAGTAGTATCGGGAATTACAATGAGCAGTTCTTC. The entire variable domain, with the rest obtained from reference TRBV19 and TRBJ2-1, is as follows: DGGITQSPKYLFRKEGQNVTLSCEQNLNHDAMYWYRQDPGQGLRLIYYSQIVNDFQKGDIAEGYSVSREKKESFPLTVTSAQKNPTAFYLCASSIGNYNEQFFGPGTRLTVL.

The table lists this clone with a few counts. The chain links TRBV14 to TRBJ2-1; possible D gene TRBD2, 5 bases. V lost 4 bases to trimming and J lost 11 bases, with 12 bases between them. CDR3 size: 12 residues. CDR1 is SGHDN and CDR2 is FVKESK in the germline V gene. The CDR3 sequence: CASSPKGVKQFF. For the CDR3, the DNA is TGTGCCAGCAGCCCAAAGGGAGTGAAGCAGTTCTTC.

The V call is TRBV11-2, the J call TRBJ2-1; tentatively, D is TRBD2 (5 bases). Trimming took off 0 bases at V and 8 bases at J, with 11 bases between the two ends. This CDR3 spans 14 amino acids. CDR1 and CDR2 (germline): SGHAT, FQNNGV. The CDR3 nucleotides read TGTGCCAGCAGCTTAGAACTAGGTTGGGATGAGCAGTTCTTC. It is translated as CASSLELGWDEQFF.